The 27 T cell receptor beta chains below all came from one sample that was sequenced in a study of OX40 agonist ivuxolimab in advanced cancers. Profiled with immunoSEQ multiplex PCR; TCRdb holds only in-frame clones, not every one. This sample has around 83,000 clones, with more than 85% found just once. This material consisted of CD4+ or CD8+ T cells sorted from blood, taken in a trial of the OX40 agonist ivuxolimab. The receptors come from an adult with an advanced solid tumor such as melanoma, head and neck, liver or kidney cancer.

The chain recombines TRBV4-3 with TRBJ1-5; D remains ambiguous. From germline, CDR1 is LGHNA and CDR2 YSLEER. Trimming removed 4 bases at V and 3 bases at J, with 7 bases between. The CDR3 has 13 amino acids. CDR3 DNA sequence: TGCGCCAGCAGCCTCAGACCCAATCAGCCCCAGCATTTT. The encoded protein is CASSLRPNQPQHF.

This chain uses TRBV28 with TRBJ2-1, with D perhaps TRBD1 (7 bases). The V gene lost 6 bases and the J gene lost 4 bases, with 13 bases spanning the gap. The germline V gene has CDR1 MDHEN and CDR2 SYDVKM. The CDR3 totals 14 residues. CDR3 in amino acids: CASSRGTAYNEQFF. The CDR3 nucleotides read TGTGCCAGCAGCCGGGGGACAGCTTACAATGAGCAGTTCTTC.

The rearrangement links TRBV11-3 to TRBJ1-2; 7 positions match TRBD1. The ends lost 5 bases at V and 4 bases at J; junction bases unmatched: 19. Germline V gene sequence: CDR1 SGHNT, CDR2 YENEEA. The CDR3 covers 18 residues. The CDR3 DNA reads TGTGCCAGCAGCCCCTTACCGACAGGGAAGTTGACGCTCTATGGCTACACCTTC. The encoded protein is CASSPLPTGKLTLYGYTF.

The chain uses TRBV28 and TRBJ2-7; D not resolved. Germline V gene lookup returns CDR1 MDHEN and CDR2 SYDVKM. Trimming pared 5 bases from V and 5 bases from J, leaving 16 bases between. The CDR3 totals 14 residues. The CDR3 nucleotides are TGTGCCAGCAGTCGTGGGCATTTACCCCACGAGCAGTACTTC. Translation: CASSRGHLPHEQYF.

CDR3 amino acids: CASSVLAEGAYEQYF. The CDR3 DNA reads TGCGCCAGCAGCGTACTAGCGGAGGGGGCCTACGAGCAGTACTTC. The V and J genes are TRBV5-1 and TRBJ2-7, with 8 bases fitting TRBD2. Germline V gene data show CDR1 as SGHRS and CDR2 as YFSETQ. CDR3 length: 15 residues. J was trimmed by 2 bases and V by 4 bases; bases with no gene match: 8. Using reference TRBV5-1 and TRBJ2-7 for the parts outside the CDR3, the full variable domain is KAGVTQTPRYLIKTRGQQVTLSCSPISGHRSVSWYQQTPGQGLQFLFEYFSETQRNKGNFPGRFSGRQFSNSRSEMNVSTLELGDSALYLCASSVLAEGAYEQYFGPGTRLTVT.

This clone was seen a handful of times. The CDR3 protein is CASSPGQGRSGELFF. The DNA for the CDR3 is TGTGCCAGCAGTCCGGGACAGGGGCGGTCCGGGGAGCTGTTTTTT. V and J are TRBV6-1 and TRBJ2-2; TRBD1 matches at 10 bases. V dropped 5 bases and J dropped 6; count of bases not matched to a gene: 6. CDR3 length: 15 residues. The V gene's germline CDR1 is MNHNS and CDR2 SASEGT.

V and J are TRBV5-4 and TRBJ1-1, with 10 nucleotides matching TRBD1. V shed 4 bases, J shed 5 bases, and the junction held 5 bases outside the gene matches. Per germline, CDR1 SGHNT and CDR2 YYREEE (reference sequence). The CDR3 has 14 residues. The CDR3 loop is CASSKGQGSTEAFF. DNA for the CDR3: TGTGCCAGCAGCAAGGGACAGGGGAGTACTGAAGCTTTCTTT.

V usage is TRBV10-3 and J usage is TRBJ2-3; D may be TRBD1 (6 bases). V lost 5 bases to trimming and J lost 0 bases, with 12 bases between them. CDR3 size: 15 residues. CDR1 is ENHRY, CDR2 SYGVKD, per germline. The CDR3 reads CAISTGISSTDTQYF. CDR3 sequence (DNA): TGTGCCATCAGTACAGGGATATCTAGCACAGATACGCAGTATTTT.

The gene calls are TRBV30 and TRBJ1-2, with D uncertain. CDR1 is GTSNPN, CDR2 SVGIG, per germline (reference sequence). Trimming took off 0 bases at V and 4 bases at J, with 6 bases between the two ends. The CDR3 runs 12 residues. The CDR3 DNA reads as TGTGCCTGGAGTGTAGGGCCCTATGGCTACACCTTC. This translates into CAWSVGPYGYTF.

This chain links TRBV29-1 with TRBJ2-1, with 14 nucleotides matching TRBD2. CDR1 is SQVTM, CDR2 ANQGSEA, per germline. V shed 6 bases, J shed 6 bases, and the junction held 16 bases outside the gene matches. The CDR3 loop spans 18 amino acids. In DNA form, the CDR3 reads TGCAGCGTAGCAACCGTGGCCCTGACTAGCGGGAGGGGCAATGAGCAGTTCTTC. Translated: CSVATVALTSGRGNEQFF.

The chain combines TRBV7-8 with TRBJ2-5; no firm D call. This CDR3 contains 14 residues. Looked up from germline, CDR1 is SGHVS and CDR2 is FQNEAQ. Trimming took 1 base from V and 2 from J, leaving 8 bases between them. Here the CDR3 reads CASSLVVLQETQYF. The DNA of the CDR3 is TGTGCCAGCAGCTTAGTCGTCTTACAAGAGACCCAGTACTTC. The variable domain in full, with the rest retrieved from reference TRBV7-8 and TRBJ2-5, is GAGVSQSPRYKVAKRGQDVALRCDPISGHVSLFWYQQALGQGPEFLTYFQNEAQLDKSGLPSDRFFAERPEGSVSTLKIQRTQQEDSAVYLCASSLVVLQETQYFGPGTRLLVL.

The genes are TRBV6-5 and TRBJ2-3; D might be TRBD1 (5 bases). This CDR3 has 14 amino acids. Trimming stripped 0 bases from V and 6 bases from J, with 10 bases between. Germline V gene sequence: CDR1 MNHEY, CDR2 SVGAGI. In DNA, the CDR3 is TGTGCCAGCAGTTACTCGAAGGGGTGGGATACGCAGTATTTT. Its protein is CASSYSKGWDTQYF.

The chain employs TRBV28 and TRBJ1-2, with TRBD1 as a possible D gene (5 bases). Germline-derived CDR1 and CDR2 are MDHEN and SYDVKM. The CDR3 sequence is 12 residues long. Trimming stripped 4 bases from V and 6 bases from J, with 9 bases between. The CDR3 loop is CASSWGGNGYTF. DNA for the CDR3: TGTGCCAGCAGTTGGGGGGGGAATGGCTACACCTTC.

V usage is TRBV12-1 and J usage is TRBJ2-7. TRBV12-1 is tagged as a pseudogene. CDR3 length equals 15 residues. DNA of the CDR3: TGTGCCAGCAGCTTTGCAAGGGACCCGGCCTACGAGCAGTACTTC. This encodes CASSFARDPAYEQYF.

The chain recombines TRBV30 with TRBJ1-5, with D possibly matching TRBD1 (5 bases). This CDR3 contains 18 residues. CDR1 and CDR2 (germline): GTSNPN, SVGIG (reference sequence). V gave up 2 bases and J gave up 1 base, with 21 bases separating them. This chain's CDR3 is CAWSRGGGSYESNQPQHF. The CDR3, as DNA: TGTGCCTGGAGTCGGGGGGGAGGGAGTTATGAAAGCAATCAGCCCCAGCATTTT.

V usage is TRBV28 and J usage is TRBJ2-3; D perhaps matches TRBD2 (5 bases). The germline gives CDR1 MDHEN, CDR2 SYDVKM. There are 14 residues in the CDR3. Deletions cut 2 bases from V and 5 bases from J, with 11 bases between. CDR3 sequence reads: CASSLTRWGDTQYF. The CDR3 DNA reads as TGTGCCAGCAGTTTAACTAGGTGGGGAGATACGCAGTATTTT.

On this clone: Other DNA sequences in the same sample also yield this CDR3. The chain joins TRBV5-1 to TRBJ1-2, with TRBD1 matching over 8 bases. This CDR3 comprises 15 residues. The ends lost 5 bases at V and 2 bases at J; junction bases unmatched: 8. Germline CDR1 reads SGHRS; CDR2 reads YFSETQ. The DNA of the CDR3 is TGCGCCAGCAGACCGGCACAGGGGGTGAACTATGGCTACACCTTC. Protein product: CASRPAQGVNYGYTF.

The chain has TRBV6-6 and TRBJ2-2; no definite D call. The CDR3 runs 13 residues. V was cut by 2 bases and J by 7 bases, with 8 bases left in between. The germline CDR1 and CDR2 sequences are MNHNY and SVGAGI (reference sequence). The CDR3 bases are TGTGCCAGCAGTTACGTAGCCAGCGGGGAGCTGTTTTTT. Its translation is CASSYVASGELFF.

The chain has TRBV7-9 and TRBJ2-7; D is possibly TRBD2 (6 bases). This CDR3 region has 15 residues. Between the trimmed V and J ends, which lost 5 bases and 2 bases, there was a span of 16 bases. CDR1 is SEHNR and CDR2 is FQNEAQ in the germline V gene (reference sequence). CDR3 sequence reads: CASSPLGRGAYEQYF. As DNA, the CDR3 is TGTGCCAGCAGCCCTTTGGGGCGGGGCGCCTACGAGCAGTACTTC.

This clone was counted once. The chain links TRBV19 to TRBJ2-1; 8 bases line up with TRBD2. The germline gives CDR1 LNHDA, CDR2 SQIVND (reference sequence). Trimming at V came to 8 bases and at J to 5 bases, leaving 11 bases not matched to a gene. The CDR3 extends over 15 amino acids. CDR3 loop: CASRRGGLLDNEQFF. DNA of the CDR3: TGTGCCAGTCGTCGGGGGGGCCTACTGGACAATGAGCAGTTCTTC.

This clone was seen a single time. In DNA, the CDR3 is TGTGCCAGCAGTGGCCCCCCGGCCCCCGAGCAGTTCTTC. Translation gives CASSGPPAPEQFF. The chain employs TRBV27 and TRBJ2-1; D remains ambiguous. The CDR3 consists of 13 residues. V was cut by 5 bases and J by 10 bases, with 15 bases left in between. Germline loops: CDR1 MNHEY, CDR2 SMNVEV (reference sequence).

The gene calls are TRBV11-3 and TRBJ1-4, with D possibly matching TRBD1 (6 bases). This CDR3 region has 15 residues. V was cut by 4 bases and J by 1 base, with 10 bases left in between. The germline gives CDR1 SGHNT, CDR2 YENEEA. DNA for the CDR3: TGTGCCAGCAGCTCTTACAGGGAAACTAATGAAAAACTGTTTTTT. Translated, it gives CASSSYRETNEKLFF.

The chain recombines TRBV7-2 with TRBJ2-3; 7 bases are shared with TRBD2. Germline values: CDR1 SGHTA, CDR2 FQGNSA. The trim removed 3 bases at V and 2 bases at J, leaving 5 bases unmatched. CDR3 size: 15 residues. CDR3 nucleotides: TGTGCCAGCAGCTTCTCAGCGGGACCCACAGATACGCAGTATTTT. As protein: CASSFSAGPTDTQYF.

The rearrangement links TRBV11-3 to TRBJ2-7; tentatively, D is TRBD2 (6 bases). Germline-derived CDR1 and CDR2 are SGHNT and YENEEA. V was trimmed by 3 bases and J by 1 base, leaving 19 bases between them. CDR3 length equals 17 residues. The CDR3, as DNA: TGTGCCAGCAGCTTTTCGTGGGGGGAAATAAGGTCCTACGAGCAGTACTTC. Its protein is CASSFSWGEIRSYEQYF.

This chain uses TRBV9 with TRBJ2-1; 8 bases are shared with TRBD2. Germline assignment: CDR1 SGDLS and CDR2 YYNGEE. This CDR3 is 15 amino acids long. V was clipped by 0 bases and J by 8 bases; unmatched bases: 7. In DNA, the CDR3 is TGTGCCAGCAGCGTAGCGTCGGGAGGGCCGGATGAGCAGTTCTTC. Translating it yields CASSVASGGPDEQFF.

V is TRBV5-3 and J is TRBJ2-1; D call uncertain. TRBV5-3 is marked as an open reading frame, function uncertain. V gave up 4 bases and J gave up 0 bases, with 5 bases separating them. The CDR3 runs 13 residues. CDR3 loop: CARSRSSYNEQFF. The CDR3 bases are TGTGCCAGAAGCAGGAGCTCCTACAATGAGCAGTTCTTC.

This clone appeared a few times. V and J are TRBV19 and TRBJ1-1; no definite D call. The V and J ends lost 9 bases and 2 bases respectively, with 7 bases between them. This CDR3 is 11 amino acids long. Germline V CDR1 and CDR2: LNHDA, SQIVND (reference sequence). The CDR3 region is CASQENTEAFF. CDR3 sequence (DNA): TGTGCCAGCCAAGAAAACACTGAAGCTTTCTTT.